The rows below give T cell receptor beta chains drawn from one sample of a study of long-term antiretroviral therapy in people with HIV. The table came from immunoSEQ multiplex PCR; TCRdb's copy has only in-frame clones and leaves some out. Among tens of thousands of clones listed, around nine tenths were seen once. The sample consisted of unsorted PBMCs, taken 0.1 years before starting antiretroviral therapy. The receptors were gathered from a woman between 45 and 65 years old with HIV. The CDR3 runs from the conserved cysteine through the conserved F or W. Each record gives: J gene, D gene, clone size, V gene, CDR3 length, CDR3 protein, CDR3 DNA. D genes are given only for firm matches. Some rows have no size entry. The others give once, few or many, or a class for an expanded clone.

j_gene: TRBJ1-1; d_gene: TRBD1; abundance: NA; v_gene: TRBV28; len: 17; CDR3aa: CASSPGAWSQGGPEAFF; CDR3nt: TGTGCCAGCAGCCCTGGTGCGTGGTCACAGGGGGGCCCTGAAGCTTTCTTT
j_gene: TRBJ1-3; d_gene: NA; abundance: once; v_gene: TRBV30; len: 14; CDR3aa: CATSTGSSGNTIYF; CDR3nt: TGTGCCACCTCGACAGGCAGCTCTGGAAACACCATATATTTT
j_gene: TRBJ1-2; d_gene: NA; abundance: NA; v_gene: TRBV5-6; len: 13; CDR3aa: CASSLVREYGYTF; CDR3nt: TGTGCCAGCAGCTTGGTTAGGGAGTATGGCTACACCTTC
j_gene: TRBJ1-5; d_gene: NA; abundance: NA; v_gene: TRBV5-1; len: 15; CDR3aa: CASSRWGGRDQPQHF; CDR3nt: TGCGCCAGCAGCCGTTGGGGGGGCAGGGATCAGCCCCAGCATTTT
j_gene: TRBJ1-2; d_gene: TRBD1; abundance: NA; v_gene: TRBV6-5; len: 14; CDR3aa: CASSSLTGSRGYTF; CDR3nt: TGTGCCAGCAGTTCCCTGACAGGGTCCCGCGGCTACACCTTC
j_gene: TRBJ1-1; d_gene: NA; abundance: NA; v_gene: TRBV11-2; len: 14; CDR3aa: CASSHLIGQSQAFF; CDR3nt: TGTGCCAGCAGCCATTTAATAGGACAGTCCCAAGCTTTCTTT
j_gene: TRBJ1-2; d_gene: TRBD1; abundance: NA; v_gene: TRBV5-6; len: 16; CDR3aa: CASSPGGDGANYGYTF; CDR3nt: TGTGCCAGCAGTCCAGGGGGGGACGGGGCTAACTATGGCTACACCTTC
j_gene: TRBJ1-3; d_gene: TRBD1; abundance: NA; v_gene: TRBV2; len: 16; CDR3aa: CASSRLQGTGGNTIYF; CDR3nt: TGTGCCAGCAGTCGCCTACAGGGGACGGGCGGAAACACCATATATTTT
j_gene: TRBJ2-5; d_gene: NA; abundance: NA; v_gene: TRBV11-2; len: 13; CDR3aa: CASSPHRQETQYF; CDR3nt: TGTGCCAGCAGCCCACACCGACAAGAGACCCAGTACTTC
j_gene: TRBJ2-6; d_gene: TRBD2; abundance: NA; v_gene: TRBV7-6; len: 18; CDR3aa: CASRERGLAGSGANVLTF; CDR3nt: TGTGCCAGCAGGGAGCGAGGGCTAGCGGGGTCTGGGGCCAACGTCCTGACTTTC
j_gene: TRBJ1-1; d_gene: NA; abundance: NA; v_gene: TRBV5-4; len: 14; CDR3aa: CASSPRGGNTEAFF; CDR3nt: TGTGCCAGCAGCCCGCGAGGGGGTAACACTGAAGCTTTCTTT
j_gene: TRBJ2-7; d_gene: TRBD1; abundance: NA; v_gene: TRBV5-1; len: 15; CDR3aa: CASSWDWTGGYEQYF; CDR3nt: TGCGCCAGCAGCTGGGATTGGACAGGGGGCTACGAGCAGTACTTC
j_gene: TRBJ1-1; d_gene: TRBD1; abundance: NA; v_gene: TRBV5-5; len: 13; CDR3aa: CASSLTGGTEAFF; CDR3nt: TGTGCCAGCAGCTTGACAGGGGGGACTGAAGCTTTCTTT